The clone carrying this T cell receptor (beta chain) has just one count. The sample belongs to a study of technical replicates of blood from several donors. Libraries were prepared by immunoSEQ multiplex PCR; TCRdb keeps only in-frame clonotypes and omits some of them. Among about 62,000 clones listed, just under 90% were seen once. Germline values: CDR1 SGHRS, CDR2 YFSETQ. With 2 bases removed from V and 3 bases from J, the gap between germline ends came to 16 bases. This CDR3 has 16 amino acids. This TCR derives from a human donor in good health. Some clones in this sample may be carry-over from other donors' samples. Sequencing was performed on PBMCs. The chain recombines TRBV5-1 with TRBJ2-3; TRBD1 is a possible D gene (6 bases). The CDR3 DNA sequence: TGCGCCAGCAGCTTTTTGTCCAGGGGTGAGACAGATACGCAGTATTTT. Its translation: CASSFLSRGETDTQYF. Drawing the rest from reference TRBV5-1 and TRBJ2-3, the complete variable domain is KAGVTQTPRYLIKTRGQQVTLSCSPISGHRSVSWYQQTPGQGLQFLFEYFSETQRNKGNFPGRFSGRQFSNSRSEMNVSTLELGDSALYLCASSFLSRGETDTQYFGPGTRLTVL.